This TCR beta chain was documented in a study of blood T cell repertoires in COVID-19. Study-level background: Italy, Spain and the United States were the sources of the convalescent and acute COVID-19 samples.

Assay used: immunoSEQ multiplex PCR; TCRdb lists only in-frame clones, some missing. The repertoire includes 250,000 to 400,000 clones, under 90% of them detected once, and roughly 2.9% sits in the top ten. The germline V gene encodes CDR1 MDHEN and CDR2 SYDVKM. The trim removed 5 bases at V and 2 bases at J, leaving 6 bases unmatched. The CDR3 covers 14 residues. The chain employs TRBV28 and TRBJ2-7; TRBD1 matches 7 bases. Input material: peripheral blood. This TCR came from a woman aged 25 to 45 with COVID-19, enrolled during active disease. In DNA form, the CDR3 reads TGTGCCAGCAGTCCCGGGACAGCGCCCTACGAGCAGTACTTC. Its translation is CASSPGTAPYEQYF.